This T cell receptor beta chain comes out of a study of OX40 agonist ivuxolimab in advanced cancers. Study in general: Patients in the trial were receiving intravenous ivuxolimab every 2 weeks, at doses of 0.01 to 10 mg/kg. A history of anti-PD-1, anti-PD-L1 or anti-CTLA-4 therapy was acceptable, and roughly 40% had some.

Sampling times: baseline, cycle 4 day 1, cycle 7 day 1. Clones were read by immunoSEQ multiplex PCR, and TCRdb kept only the in-frame ones, dropping some. The sample records tens of thousands of clones, 80% being singletons. From germline, CDR1 is MNHEY and CDR2 SVGAGI. CDR3 length: 14 residues. The V end was cut by 0 bases, the J end by 0 bases, with 2 bases between. Study results and limitations: The antigen specificity of the peripheral T cells (those that were expanded) was not determined.

Comment on this clone: As yet, its antigen is unknown.

The chain combines TRBV6-5 with TRBJ1-4; no clear D gene. The receptor's source is an adult with an advanced solid tumor such as melanoma, head and neck, liver or kidney cancer. Sequenced material: CD4+ or CD8+ T cells sorted from blood, taken in a trial of the OX40 agonist ivuxolimab. The CDR3 region is CASSYSATNEKLFF. CDR3 sequence (DNA): TGTGCCAGCAGTTACTCAGCAACTAATGAAAAACTGTTTTTT.